These T cell receptor beta chains were read from a single sample in a study of radiation and T cells in renal cell carcinoma. Assay used: immunoSEQ multiplex PCR; TCRdb lists only in-frame clones, some missing. The table has around 77,000 clones, over 80% seen once. The specimen was blood, collected from a patient whose treatment included radiotherapy and nephrectomy. These receptors all come from an older woman with renal cell carcinoma. The CDR3 runs from the conserved cysteine through the conserved F or W. A D gene is named only where the DNA matches it firmly. Clone size is stated in some rows and not others, as once, few, many or a class when expanded.

DNA,CDR3,J,D,V,size
TGTGCCAGTAGTATGGGGGTCGTGGGGAGCTCCTATAATTCACCCCTCCACTTT,CASSMGVVGSSYNSPLHF,TRBJ1-6,NA,TRBV19,NA
TGTGCCTGCATTCGTAGCGGGAGAAACGAGCAGTACTTC,CACIRSGRNEQYF,TRBJ2-7,TRBD2,TRBV30,NA
TGCGCCAGCAGCCAAGGGACAGGGGGCGAGGACTATGGCTACACCTTC,CASSQGTGGEDYGYTF,TRBJ1-2,TRBD1,TRBV4-1,NA
TGTGCCAGCAGCCAAAACAGGGGGCCTGGGAACACTGAAGCTTTCTTT,CASSQNRGPGNTEAFF,TRBJ1-1,TRBD1,TRBV4-2,NA
TGTGCCAGCAGCCGATTCGGACAGGGGGCGGATGGCTACACCTTC,CASSRFGQGADGYTF,TRBJ1-2,TRBD1,TRBV6-1,NA
TGCGCCAGCTTTGAGGGCCTGAGCACAGATACGCAGTATTTT,CASFEGLSTDTQYF,TRBJ2-3,NA,TRBV5-1,NA
TGTGCCAGCAGCGATGACGGAAGGAATTCACCCCTCCACTTT,CASSDDGRNSPLHF,TRBJ1-6,NA,TRBV13,few
TGCGCCAGCAGCCTCCGTGTGGGGCGAAATATGAACACTGAAGCTTTCTTT,CASSLRVGRNMNTEAFF,TRBJ1-1,NA,TRBV5-1,NA
TGTGCCAGCAGCTCGCCGGTTTCCAGCGAGCAGTACTTC,CASSSPVSSEQYF,TRBJ2-7,NA,TRBV11-2,NA
TGTGCCAGTAGTATCGGACAGGCTCCCAATCAGCCCCAGCATTTT,CASSIGQAPNQPQHF,TRBJ1-5,TRBD1,TRBV19,few
TGTGCCAGTAGTGCCAGGGACAGTTACACTGAAGCTTTCTTT,CASSARDSYTEAFF,TRBJ1-1,TRBD1,TRBV19,few
TGTGCCAGTAACCCCATCGGGGACAGGGGCTACTATGGCTACACCTTC,CASNPIGDRGYYGYTF,TRBJ1-2,TRBD1,TRBV19,NA
TGTGCCAGCAGTCCTAGCGGGGATGAGACCCAGTACTTC,CASSPSGDETQYF,TRBJ2-5,TRBD2,TRBV5-4,once
TGTGCCAGCAGTGAGACGGACAGGGGAGAGACCCAGTACTTC,CASSETDRGETQYF,TRBJ2-5,TRBD1,TRBV6-1,once
TGTGCCAGCTCACCCCCCAACACGGGAATTCTCCAGTTCTTC,CASSPPNTGILQFF,TRBJ2-1,NA,TRBV18,NA
TGTGCCAGCAGGCCCACCGGGCCGAGCTCCTACAATGAGCAGTTCTTC,CASRPTGPSSYNEQFF,TRBJ2-1,NA,TRBV2,NA
TGTGCCAGCAGCCTACTCTCAGGGGTCCTGAACACTGAAGCTTTCTTT,CASSLLSGVLNTEAFF,TRBJ1-1,NA,TRBV14,few
TGTGCCAGCAGACCTGGACTAGCGGGAGGGGAGACCCAGTACTTC,CASRPGLAGGETQYF,TRBJ2-5,TRBD2,TRBV7-3,NA
TGTGCCAGCAGCTTAGTCAGCCTTAACACCGGGGAGCTGTTTTTT,CASSLVSLNTGELFF,TRBJ2-2,NA,TRBV7-2,NA
TGTGCCAGCAGCTTAATTGGACTGAACTCCTTGGGGGCTGAGCAGTTCTTC,CASSLIGLNSLGAEQFF,TRBJ2-1,NA,TRBV5-6,NA
TGTGCCAGCAGTGAATTCTACGATACGGGGGCTAATGAAAAACTGTTTTTT,CASSEFYDTGANEKLFF,TRBJ1-4,NA,TRBV25-1,NA
TGTGCCAGCAGCTTGGCCGGGAACACTGAAGCTTTCTTT,CASSLAGNTEAFF,TRBJ1-1,NA,TRBV5-6,NA
TGCAGTGCTAGAGATGGGTTGATCCAGTACTTC,CSARDGLIQYF,TRBJ2-7,NA,TRBV20-1,NA
TGTGCCAGCAGTTTAGTAGCAAGGATCTACGAGCAGTACTTC,CASSLVARIYEQYF,TRBJ2-7,NA,TRBV28,NA
TGTGCCAGTAGTATCCCGAGAGAAATCAATCAGCCCCAGCATTTT,CASSIPREINQPQHF,TRBJ1-5,NA,TRBV19,NA
TGTGCCAGCAGCCCGACAGGGCTCTATGGCTACACCTTC,CASSPTGLYGYTF,TRBJ1-2,TRBD1,TRBV7-3,NA
TGTGCCAGCAGCCCAGCAGGGCTGAACACTGAAGCTTTCTTT,CASSPAGLNTEAFF,TRBJ1-1,NA,TRBV7-8,NA
TGTGCCAGCAATCTCCGGGACCGTAATCAGCCCCAGCATTTT,CASNLRDRNQPQHF,TRBJ1-5,NA,TRBV6-5,NA
TGTGCCAGCAGCCCCGGGGGGGGACCCTCGGACGCGCAGTATTTT,CASSPGGGPSDAQYF,TRBJ2-3,TRBD2,TRBV9,NA
TGTGCCAGCAGTTTAAATCCGCCCCAAGGCACTTCACCCCTCCACTTT,CASSLNPPQGTSPLHF,TRBJ1-6,NA,TRBV27,NA
TGTGCCAGCCGACCGTGGCTCAGGGGCTACAATGAGCAGTTCTTC,CASRPWLRGYNEQFF,TRBJ2-1,NA,TRBV6-6,NA
TGCGCCAGCAGCTTGGCGGGACAGTCCGAGCAGTACTTC,CASSLAGQSEQYF,TRBJ2-7,TRBD1,TRBV5-1,NA
TGTGCCAGTAGTGGATACACAGATACGCAGTATTTT,CASSGYTDTQYF,TRBJ2-3,NA,TRBV19,NA
TGTGCCAGCAGTGAGGGACGGTTCCAAGAGACCCAGTACTTC,CASSEGRFQETQYF,TRBJ2-5,NA,TRBV25-1,NA
TGTGCCAGAGGGGGGACGGCCGGTAACGCTGAAGCTTTCTTT,CARGGTAGNAEAFF,TRBJ1-1,NA,TRBV2,NA
TGTGCCAGCAGCTTGCCCGGGACAGCTAATAATTCACCCCTCCACTTT,CASSLPGTANNSPLHF,TRBJ1-6,TRBD1,TRBV5-6,NA
TGTGCCAGCACCCCATTAGCGGGAGGGGGCGAGCAGTTCTTC,CASTPLAGGGEQFF,TRBJ2-1,TRBD2,TRBV6-5,NA
TGTGCCAGCAGTTACTCCTGGGCGGGCTATGGCTACACCTTC,CASSYSWAGYGYTF,TRBJ1-2,NA,TRBV6-6,once
TGCGCCAGCAGCCCTCCGGCCCGAGGGGAGCTGTTTTTT,CASSPPARGELFF,TRBJ2-2,NA,TRBV4-1,NA
TGTGCCAGCAGTCACCCTCCGGGACTACCTAATGAGCAGTTCTTC,CASSHPPGLPNEQFF,TRBJ2-1,TRBD2,TRBV6-1,NA
TGCGCCAGCAGCCCGACAGGGGTAGATGGCTACACCTTC,CASSPTGVDGYTF,TRBJ1-2,TRBD1,TRBV5-1,NA
TGTGCCAGCAGCCAAGAGACGGGAGTGGTAGATACGCAGTATTTT,CASSQETGVVDTQYF,TRBJ2-3,NA,TRBV4-2,NA
TGTGCCAGCAGTTATGAAGCGGGAGCTCCCGACGAGCAGTACTTC,CASSYEAGAPDEQYF,TRBJ2-7,TRBD2,TRBV6-6,once
TGTGCCAGCAGTGAACTAACAGTGCAGCCCCAGCATTTT,CASSELTVQPQHF,TRBJ1-5,NA,TRBV6-1,few
TGTGCCAGCAGCGTAGAGGGGGCTAGCGGAACCTACAATGAGCAGTTCTTC,CASSVEGASGTYNEQFF,TRBJ2-1,NA,TRBV9,NA
TGTGCCAGCAGCTCTCTTCCCACCACCGGGGAGCTGTTTTTT,CASSSLPTTGELFF,TRBJ2-2,NA,TRBV4-2,NA
TGTGCCATCAGTGAGTCACCGGACCCAAGCAATCAGCCCCAGCATTTT,CAISESPDPSNQPQHF,TRBJ1-5,NA,TRBV10-3,few
TGTGCCTGGAGGGTCCGGGGGACTGAAGCTTTCTTT,CAWRVRGTEAFF,TRBJ1-1,NA,TRBV30,few
TGTGCCAGCAGTTTTAAACAGGGTTTGAGCTCCTACAATGAGCAGTTCTTC,CASSFKQGLSSYNEQFF,TRBJ2-1,NA,TRBV27,few
TGTGCCAGCAGTTACGAAGACCGTGAAAAACTGTTTTTT,CASSYEDREKLFF,TRBJ1-4,NA,TRBV6-5,NA
TGTGCCAGCAGCCCAACAGGGGGATCAGATACGCAGTATTTT,CASSPTGGSDTQYF,TRBJ2-3,TRBD1,TRBV7-9,NA
TGTGCCAGCAGCCCGGGGAATCGGCTAGCAAACATACCCTACGAGCAGTACTTC,CASSPGNRLANIPYEQYF,TRBJ2-7,NA,TRBV5-8,few
TGTGCCAGCAGTGTGTGGGAGCAGTACTTC,CASSVWEQYF,TRBJ2-7,NA,TRBV2,NA
TGTGCCAGCAGGGAAGACATGAACACTGAAGCTTTCTTT,CASREDMNTEAFF,TRBJ1-1,NA,TRBV7-2,NA
TGTGCCAGCAGTTGGGACGGAAGGGGCAATCAGCCCCAGCATTTT,CASSWDGRGNQPQHF,TRBJ1-5,NA,TRBV28,NA
TGTGCCGTCGGGGGACAGGATTCAACTAATGAAAAACTGTTTTTT,CAVGGQDSTNEKLFF,TRBJ1-4,TRBD1,TRBV2,NA
TGTGCCCGCACAAACAGGGGTCATAATTCACCCCTCCACTTT,CARTNRGHNSPLHF,TRBJ1-6,TRBD1,TRBV6-1,NA